The 27 T cell receptor beta chains listed next were all sequenced from one sample in a study of Ad26.COV2.S vaccination and SARS-CoV-2 variants. This sample's treatment: roughly 19 received Ad26.COV2.S at low or high dose, single or two shots; roughly five received placebo; per-sample allocation not given. Sampling was done on day 63 after the first vaccine or placebo injection. Method: immunoSEQ multiplex PCR; TCRdb's copy keeps in-frame clones and lacks some. The table lists 350,000 to 450,000 clones, 83% of them singletons. The source was peripheral blood, collected in a trial of Ad26.COV2.S vaccine versus placebo. These receptors all stem from a person aged 18-65 years who received the Ad26.COV2.S COVID-19 vaccine or a placebo.

The V gene is TRBV11-1, the J gene TRBJ2-2; no reliable D call. CDR1 is SGHAT and CDR2 is FQDESV in the germline V gene (reference sequence). V was shortened by 2 bases and J by 4 bases, with 14 bases between the two germline ends. This CDR3 spans 16 amino acids. In DNA, the CDR3 is TGTGCCAGCAGCTTAAACGCCCCCGGCCGCACCGGGGAGCTGTTTTTT. Protein sequence: CASSLNAPGRTGELFF.

About this clone itself: Other nucleotide sequences from this sample produce the same CDR3. The chain has TRBV12-3 or TRBV12-4 and TRBJ2-1; D call uncertain. Trimming removed 7 bases at V and 1 base at J, with 2 bases between. The CDR3 extends over 11 amino acids. CDR3 in DNA: TGTGCCAGCACTTCCTACAATGAGCAGTTCTTC. Its translation is CASTSYNEQFF.

The genes are TRBV6-6 and TRBJ1-6; 9 bases are a match to TRBD1. J gave up 9 bases and V 6 bases, and 6 bases lay outside the gene matches. There are 14 residues in the CDR3. Germline CDR1 MNHNY, CDR2 SVGAGI (reference sequence). CDR3 amino acids: CASSSGQGGSPLHF. CDR3 nucleotides: TGTGCCAGCAGCTCGGGACAGGGTGGTTCACCCCTCCACTTT.

The genes are TRBV7-3 and TRBJ2-1; D is unclear. CDR1 and CDR2 from the germline V gene are SGHTA and FQGTGA. Trimming took off 5 bases at V and 10 bases at J, with 15 bases between the two ends. This CDR3 spans 13 amino acids. The CDR3 loop is CASSIGYAREQFF. DNA of the CDR3: TGTGCCAGCAGCATAGGGTATGCTCGGGAGCAGTTCTTC.

The chain combines TRBV5-4 with TRBJ1-5; D is perhaps TRBD1 (6 bases). Germline lookup yields CDR1 SGHNT and CDR2 YYREEE (reference sequence). V gave up 0 bases and J gave up 7 bases, with 11 bases separating them. The CDR3 has 14 amino acids. The chain's CDR3 is CASSLDPGGQPQHF. DNA of the CDR3: TGTGCCAGCAGCTTGGACCCGGGGGGCCAGCCCCAGCATTTT.

The genes are TRBV6-5 and TRBJ1-1; a possible D gene is TRBD1 (6 bases). Germline V CDR1 and CDR2: MNHEY, SVGAGI. V lost 0 bases, J lost 1 base, and 12 bases lay in between. The CDR3 is made up of 16 amino acids. CDR3: CASSYSGARRNTEAFF. The CDR3 DNA reads as TGTGCCAGCAGTTACTCGGGGGCGCGGAGGAACACTGAAGCTTTCTTT.

V is TRBV27 and J is TRBJ2-5, with D maybe TRBD1 (6 bases). Trimming took off 5 bases at V and 2 bases at J, with 18 bases between the two ends. Germline assignment: CDR1 MNHEY and CDR2 SMNVEV (reference sequence). The CDR3 has 16 amino acids. This CDR3 is CASSMLTGYLQETQYF. CDR3 nucleotide sequence: TGTGCCAGCAGTATGCTTACAGGGTATCTTCAAGAGACCCAGTACTTC.

CDR3 DNA: TGTGCCAGCAGCTTGGGTGGAGGGGGCCACACTGAAGCTTTCTTT. Translation: CASSLGGGGHTEAFF. The chain carries TRBV5-4 and TRBJ1-1, with 7 nucleotides matching TRBD1. V dropped 0 bases and J dropped 3; count of bases not matched to a gene: 5. The CDR3 covers 15 residues. Germline loops: CDR1 SGHNT, CDR2 YYREEE (reference sequence).

The chain recombines TRBV5-1 with TRBJ2-2; D not certain. The ends were cut back, 8 bases at V and 8 bases at J, with 4 bases in the middle. The CDR3 runs 9 residues. Germline-derived CDR1 and CDR2 are SGHRS and YFSETQ. For the CDR3, the DNA is TGCGCCAGAAGGGGGGAGCTGTTTTTT. It translates to CARRGELFF.

The V call is TRBV9, the J call TRBJ1-5; D possibly corresponds to TRBD1 (5 bases). CDR3 size: 14 residues. Trimming stripped 0 bases from V and 9 bases from J, with 13 bases between. Germline V gives CDR1 SGDLS, CDR2 YYNGEE. CDR3 nucleotide sequence: TGTGCCAGCAGCGTAGATGGGCCCGGGGGGCCCCAGCATTTT. Encoded protein: CASSVDGPGGPQHF. Full variable domain (remainder filled in from reference TRBV9 and TRBJ1-5): DSGVTQTPKHLITATGQRVTLRCSPRSGDLSVYWYQQSLDQGLQFLIQYYNGEERAKGNILERFSAQQFPDLHSELNLSSLELGDSALYFCASSVDGPGGPQHFGDGTRLSIL.

This rearrangement joins TRBV5-1 to TRBJ2-1; D is uncertain. Per germline, CDR1 SGHRS and CDR2 YFSETQ. CDR3 length: 13 amino acids. Trimming took off 0 bases at V and 8 bases at J, with 9 bases between the two ends. The CDR3 spells CASSLDTKHEQFF. In DNA, the CDR3 is TGCGCCAGCAGCTTGGATACTAAACATGAGCAGTTCTTC.

This clone was picked up a small number of times. The chain carries TRBV4-2 and TRBJ1-4; D not resolved. The CDR3 has 16 amino acids. The V gene lost 1 base and the J gene lost 6 bases, with 15 bases spanning the gap. The germline V gene has CDR1 LGHNA and CDR2 YNFKEQ. The CDR3 coding sequence is TGTGCCAGCAGCCAAGCCAGGACGGGCAGAGATGAAAAACTGTTTTTT. This translates into CASSQARTGRDEKLFF.

This chain links TRBV5-1 with TRBJ1-2; weak D call: TRBD1 (6 bases). The V and J ends lost 5 bases and 6 bases respectively, with 17 bases between them. The length of the CDR3 is 14 residues. Germline V gene sequence: CDR1 SGHRS, CDR2 YFSETQ. Here the CDR3 DNA reads TGCGCCAGCAGTCTTGGACAGTTCGGGAATGGCTACACCTTC. As protein: CASSLGQFGNGYTF.

The chain is built from TRBV4-1 and TRBJ2-7; 8 nucleotides match TRBD1. Germline V lookup: CDR1 MGHRA, CDR2 YSYEKL. This CDR3 contains 15 residues. With V trimmed by 5 bases and J by 3 bases, 9 bases remained unmatched. The CDR3 DNA follows: TGCGCCAGCAGCGTCCGGGACAGGTCAATCTACGAGCAGTACTTC. This codes for CASSVRDRSIYEQYF.

This clone has more than one count but fewer than ten. This chain uses TRBV6-5 with TRBJ2-1; 8 positions agree with TRBD2. From germline, CDR1 is MNHEY and CDR2 SVGAGI. This CDR3 is built from 16 residues. V shed 2 bases and J 7 bases; nucleotides not matched to a gene: 10. The DNA of the CDR3 is TGTGCCAGCAGTTACGGGCCACAGCGGGGGTCAAATGAGCAGTTCTTC. It codes for CASSYGPQRGSNEQFF.

J is TRBJ1-3 and V is TRBV6-6, with D possibly TRBD1 on 5 matching bases. Per germline, CDR1 MNHNY and CDR2 SVGAGI (reference sequence). This CDR3 spans 15 amino acids. The germline V and J ends were trimmed by 5 bases and 0 bases, with 11 bases remaining between them. The CDR3 loop is CASSVQGSSGNTIYF. The CDR3 DNA is TGTGCCAGCAGTGTGCAGGGAAGCTCTGGAAACACCATATATTTT.

The rearrangement uses TRBV27 and TRBJ1-4; D unresolved. CDR1 and CDR2 (germline): MNHEY, SMNVEV (reference sequence). The CDR3 sequence is 14 residues long. V was pared by 2 bases and J by 7 bases, with 11 bases between. The CDR3 DNA reads TGTGCCAGCAGTTTAAAGACTGCCCGTGAAAAACTGTTTTTT. This encodes CASSLKTAREKLFF. The full variable domain, in which reference TRBV27 and TRBJ1-4 provide the parts outside the CDR3, is EAQVTQNPRYLITVTGKKLTVTCSQNMNHEYMSWYRQDPGLGLRQIYYSMNVEVTDKGDVPEGYKVSRKEKRNFPLILESPSPNQTSLYFCASSLKTAREKLFFGSGTQLSVL.

The J gene is TRBJ2-7, the V gene TRBV10-1, with 10 nucleotides matching TRBD2. This CDR3 region has 16 residues. CDR1 is WNHNN, CDR2 SYGVQD, per germline (reference sequence). V was pared by 9 bases and J by 5 bases, with 16 bases of the junction left unmatched. The CDR3 reads CARPRASGSEGDEQYF. The CDR3 nucleotides are TGCGCCAGACCCAGGGCTAGCGGGAGCGAAGGTGACGAGCAGTACTTC.

The chain is built from TRBV4-2 and TRBJ1-1; 10 bases map to TRBD1. The length of the CDR3 is 15 residues. With 3 bases clipped from V and 1 base from J, the junction kept 2 bases outside the gene matches. Germline loops: CDR1 LGHNA, CDR2 YNFKEQ. This chain's CDR3 is CASSHGQGGNTEAFF. CDR3 nucleotides: TGTGCCAGCAGCCATGGACAGGGGGGGAACACTGAAGCTTTCTTT.

This chain's CDR3 is CASTYTDTQYF. DNA for the CDR3: TGTGCCAGCACCTACACAGATACGCAGTATTTT. The genes are TRBV2 and TRBJ2-3; no definite D call. V shed 7 bases and J shed 2 bases, with 4 bases lying between them. The germline V gene has CDR1 SNHLY and CDR2 FYNNEI. CDR3 size: 11 residues.

The chain uses TRBV5-1 and TRBJ2-7, with unresolved D. The CDR3 spans 14 residues. The V gene's germline CDR1 is SGHRS and CDR2 YFSETQ. Trimming stripped 8 bases from V and 2 bases from J, with 17 bases between. The CDR3: CARLKPRIPYEQYF. CDR3 bases: TGCGCCAGGCTGAAGCCCAGGATTCCCTACGAGCAGTACTTC.

With respect to this clone: Sequence at one end of the junction differs from germline and may be a read error. V is TRBV2 and J is TRBJ2-3; D is unresolved. This CDR3 is 12 amino acids long. The V gene's germline CDR1 is SNHLY and CDR2 FYNNEI. CDR3 sequence: CASREDGDTQYF. The CDR3 bases are TGTGCCAGCAGGGAAGATGGGGATACGCAGTATTTT.

This clone was found a few times. The CDR3 DNA reads TGTGCCAGCAGCGTAGGAAGGGGGCAGGGAAACACCATATATTTT. It encodes CASSVGRGQGNTIYF. This chain connects TRBV9 to TRBJ1-3; 7 bases are shared with TRBD1. The length of the CDR3 is 15 residues. Germline trimming cut 0 bases from V and 4 bases from J; bases unmatched to any gene: 4. Germline V gene lookup returns CDR1 SGDLS and CDR2 YYNGEE.

The chain links TRBV7-3 to TRBJ2-2; no clear D. CDR1 SGHTA and CDR2 FQGTGA come from the germline V gene. The V and J ends lost 5 bases and 2 bases respectively, with 15 bases between them. The CDR3 has 16 amino acids. CDR3 coding DNA: TGTGCCAGCAGCGACCCCGGATTCTTAAACACCGGGGAGCTGTTTTTT. The encoded protein is CASSDPGFLNTGELFF.

This clone was seen only once. The chain combines TRBV27 with TRBJ1-4; no clear D gene. Trimming shortened V by 4 bases and J by 6 bases, and 12 bases separated the two germline ends. Germline-derived CDR1 and CDR2 are MNHEY and SMNVEV (reference sequence). There are 14 residues in the CDR3. CDR3 coding DNA: TGTGCCAGCAGTTGGGTGGGCGCAGATGAAAAACTGTTTTTT. Its translation: CASSWVGADEKLFF.

The sample holds one count of this clone. This chain connects TRBV30 to TRBJ2-1, with a possible D match to TRBD2 (5 bases). The CDR3 loop spans 12 amino acids. Per the germline V gene, CDR1 is GTSNPN and CDR2 is SVGIG (reference sequence). V lost 1 base to trimming and J lost 7 bases, with 8 bases between them. The CDR3, as DNA: TGTGCCTGGAGTGCTGCGGGTAATGAGCAGTTCTTC. Translation: CAWSAAGNEQFF.

The chain uses TRBV9 and TRBJ1-6; unclear D gene. The CDR3 covers 16 residues. Germline-derived CDR1 and CDR2 are SGDLS and YYNGEE. V lost 0 bases and J 8 bases, leaving 15 bases between the germline ends. This CDR3 is CASSVEVGPWDSPLHF. In DNA, the CDR3 is TGTGCCAGCAGCGTAGAGGTCGGTCCCTGGGATTCACCCCTCCACTTT.